This TCR beta chain was recorded in a study of cytomegalovirus exposure and HLA in healthy donors. The PCR had 60 Vbeta and 13 Jbeta primers. Method: immunoSEQ multiplex PCR; TCRdb's copy keeps in-frame clones and lacks some. The sample records 100,000 to 120,000 clones, around 79% being singletons. Trimming removed 2 bases from V and 5 bases from J, with 9 bases in between. The CDR3 totals 13 residues. CDR1 and CDR2 from the germline V gene are SNHLY and FYNNEI. Input material: PBMCs. J is TRBJ2-5 and V is TRBV2, with a tentative D call TRBD1 (5 bases). This receptor was obtained from a woman in her twenties or thirties in good health and CMV-seronegative. The CDR3 region is CASSEQGVETQYF. CDR3 DNA: TGTGCCAGCAGTGAACAGGGTGTCGAGACCCAGTACTTC. The variable domain in full, with the rest retrieved from reference TRBV2 and TRBJ2-5, is EPEVTQTPSHQVTQMGQEVILRCVPISNHLYFYWYRQILGQKVEFLVSFYNNEISEKSEIFDDQFSVERPDGSNFTLKIRSTKLEDSAMYFCASSEQGVETQYFGPGTRLLVL.